The T cell receptor (beta chain) under discussion was sequenced for a study of blood T cells in healthy people across ages. Study observations and caveats: For the donors, CMV status was unknown and possibly confounded expanded clonotype changes.

Primed by a sample-barcoded 5' primer and a J-beta primer mix, a second PCR proceeded for about 6 to 12 cycles. MiXCR, applied by TCRdb to the 5' RACE reads, yields one record per CDR3 protein. Of approximately 900,000 distinct CDR3 sequences in the sample, 25% to 30% are singletons; the top ten hold around 9.6%. Collection of 8.5 to 10 milliliters of peripheral blood was performed for each donor. Germline assignment: CDR1 LGHDT and CDR2 YNNKEL (reference sequence). This CDR3 is 15 amino acids long. V lost 4 bases, J lost 7 bases, and 9 bases stayed unmatched. This clonotype was observed a few times. The target antigen is unknown. These data are also associated with another study on T cells of mothers and their children.

What was sequenced was blood. This receptor was taken from a woman aged 40 to 50 in good health. The V call is TRBV3-1, the J call TRBJ2-4; TRBD1 matches 8 bases. This chain's CDR3 is CASSPETGAGNIQYF. In DNA, the CDR3 is TGTGCCAGCAGCCCGGAGACAGGGGCGGGGAACATTCAGTACTTC. Full variable domain (outside the CDR3, taken from reference TRBV3-1 and TRBJ2-4): DTAVSQTPKYLVTQMGNDKSIKCEQNLGHDTMYWYKQDSKKFLKIMFSYNNKELIINETVPNRFSPKSPDKAHLNLHINSLELGDSAVYFCASSPETGAGNIQYFGAGTRLSVL.